These 29 T cell receptor beta chains were all obtained from the same sample, sequenced in a study of CD8+CD57+ T cells in acquired aplastic anemia. The study profiled TCR beta VDJ and CDR3 using genomic DNA as template. TCRdb re-called the reads with MiXCR, one entry per CDR3 protein. The sample has 400,000 to 500,000 distinct CDR3 sequences; about 70% are singletons. Sequencing input: sorted CD4+, CD8+, or CD8+CD57+ T cells (not recorded which) from PBMCs. The receptors come from a human donor in good health, serving as a control.

Turning to this clonotype: A single base separates this from a much larger clone, so it may be a read error. V and J are TRBV30 and TRBJ2-7; the D is unclear. Germline V lookup: CDR1 GTSNPN, CDR2 SVGIG (reference sequence). This CDR3 comprises 11 residues. Trimming removed 4 bases from V and 7 bases from J, with 11 bases in between. CDR3 in amino acids: CAWIQYNEQYF. CDR3 sequence (DNA): TGTGCCTGGATACAGTACAATGAGCAGTACTTC. The full variable domain, completed using reference TRBV30 and TRBJ2-7, is SQTIHQWPATLVQPVGSPLSLECTVEGTSNPNLYWYRQAAGRGLQLLFYSVGIGQISSEVPQNLSASRPQDRQFILSSKKLLLSDSGFYLCAWIQYNEQYFGPGTRLTVT.

The gene calls are TRBV7-3 and TRBJ2-2, with D unclear. V was cut by 5 bases and J by 6 bases, with 10 bases left in between. Germline V gene sequence: CDR1 SGHTA, CDR2 FQGTGA. The CDR3 runs to 13 residues. The CDR3 DNA is TGTGCCAGCAGCCACTACAATGCCGGGGAGCTGTTTTTT. Its protein is CASSHYNAGELFF. The variable domain in full, with the rest retrieved from reference TRBV7-3 and TRBJ2-2, is GAGVSQTPSNKVTEKGKYVELRCDPISGHTALYWYRQSLGQGPEFLIYFQGTGAADDSGLPNDRFFAVRPEGSVSTLKIQRTERGDSAVYLCASSHYNAGELFFGEGSRLTVL.

V usage is TRBV19 and J usage is TRBJ1-1; 7 nucleotides match TRBD1. V dropped 1 base and J dropped 4; count of bases not matched to a gene: 6. CDR1 is LNHDA, CDR2 SQIVND, per germline (reference sequence). This CDR3 is 15 amino acids long. The CDR3 region has the DNA TGTGCCAGTAGTATAGGAGACAGGGAGGGCACTGAAGCTTTCTTT. Amino acid sequence: CASSIGDREGTEAFF.

Many counts were recorded for this clonotype. The chain uses TRBV20-1 and TRBJ1-3, with a possible D match to TRBD1 (5 bases). Per the germline V gene, CDR1 is DFQATT and CDR2 is SNEGSKA (reference sequence). V dropped 6 bases and J dropped 0 bases, with 9 bases sitting between them. This CDR3 spans 13 amino acids. The CDR3 spells CSARQNSGNTIYF. The DNA for the CDR3 is TGCAGTGCCAGACAGAACTCTGGAAACACCATATATTTT.

The genes are TRBV2 and TRBJ1-2; 7 nucleotides align to TRBD1. This CDR3 has 14 amino acids. Looked up from germline, CDR1 is SNHLY and CDR2 is FYNNEI. V was clipped by 8 bases and J by 3 bases; unmatched bases: 9. CDR3 nucleotides: TGTGCCAGCGCCCCGGACAGGTCCGACTATGGCTACACCTTC. As protein: CASAPDRSDYGYTF.

V and J are TRBV5-5 and TRBJ2-2; D unclear. Germline CDR1 is SGHKS and CDR2 is YYEKEE (reference sequence). The V end was cut by 5 bases, the J end by 4 bases, with 6 bases between. The CDR3 covers 12 residues. CDR3 amino acids: CASRSSTGELFF. The CDR3 nucleotides read TGTGCCAGCAGAAGTAGCACCGGGGAGCTGTTTTTT.

Worth noting for this clonotype: An end of the junction does not agree with germline; a read error may underlie this. The V and J genes are TRBV15 and TRBJ2-1; D gene unclear. Per the germline V gene, CDR1 is LNHNV and CDR2 is YYDKDF (reference sequence). This CDR3 contains 12 residues. The CDR3 here is CATSRDGDELFF. The CDR3 DNA reads TGTGCCACCAGCAGAGACGGCGATGAGCTGTTCTTC.

The chain carries TRBV20-1 and TRBJ2-3, with no clear D. Germline CDR1 reads DFQATT; CDR2 reads SNEGSKA (reference sequence). Trimming removed 5 bases from V and 0 bases from J, with 15 bases in between. CDR3 length equals 15 residues. The CDR3 sequence: CSASAGTTSTDTQYF. The CDR3 DNA reads TGCAGTGCTTCAGCCGGAACTACTAGCACAGATACGCAGTATTTT.

The chain uses TRBV7-9 and TRBJ2-6, with D unresolved. Looked up from germline, CDR1 is SEHNR and CDR2 is FQNEAQ (reference sequence). The CDR3 consists of 14 residues. Trimming left V 5 bases short and J 1 base short, with 6 bases between. Written as DNA, the CDR3 is TGTGCCAGCAGCGGGGTTTCTGGGGCCAACGTCCTGACTTTC. Residues: CASSGVSGANVLTF.

The chain employs TRBV5-1 and TRBJ2-7; either TRBD1 or TRBD2 may supply D (5 bases each). The CDR3 has 14 residues. Germline-derived CDR1 and CDR2 are SGHRS and YFSETQ. Trimming took off 1 base at V and 6 bases at J, with 14 bases between the two ends. The CDR3 DNA reads TGCGCCAGCAGCTTGTTGGGGGTAACTGGCGAGCAGTACTTC. Protein sequence: CASSLLGVTGEQYF.

In its sample, this clonotype was seen many times. The V gene is TRBV6-1, the J gene TRBJ1-2; no definite D call. This CDR3 comprises 13 residues. V was pared by 10 bases and J by 8 bases, with 20 bases between. Per the germline V gene, CDR1 is MNHNS and CDR2 is SASEGT. The CDR3 loop is CATQETRRYGYTF. The CDR3 nucleotides are TGTGCCACCCAGGAGACAAGACGTTACGGCTACACCTTC.

This clonotype was detected many times. The rearrangement joins TRBV7-2 to TRBJ1-5; D perhaps matches TRBD1 (5 bases). V lost 3 bases and J lost 3, with 9 bases in between. The CDR3 consists of 14 residues. Germline CDR1 and CDR2: SGHTA and FQGNSA. The CDR3 loop is CASSFGGNNQPQHF. The CDR3 DNA sequence: TGTGCCAGCAGCTTCGGGGGGAACAATCAGCCCCAGCATTTT.

The rearrangement uses TRBV7-2 and TRBJ1-2; tentatively, D is TRBD1 (5 bases). V lost 5 bases to trimming and J lost 0 bases, with 13 bases between them. This CDR3 comprises 15 residues. In germline, CDR1 is SGHTA, CDR2 FQGNSA. The CDR3 region has the DNA TGTGCCAGCAGCCCAGCGGAGGGGTCTAACTATGGCTACACCTTC. This gives the protein CASSPAEGSNYGYTF. Using reference TRBV7-2 and TRBJ1-2 for the parts outside the CDR3, the full variable domain is GAGVSQSPSNKVTEKGKDVELRCDPISGHTALYWYRQSLGQGLEFLIYFQGNSAPDKSGLPSDRFSAERTGGSVSTLTIQRTQQEDSAVYLCASSPAEGSNYGYTFGSGTRLTVV.

The gene calls are TRBV7-2 and TRBJ2-2, with a possible D match to TRBD1 (6 bases). CDR1 and CDR2 from the germline V gene are SGHTA and FQGNSA. Trimming took 5 bases from V and 17 from J, leaving 27 bases between them. The CDR3 sequence is 15 residues long. CDR3 protein: CASSSGGRQPQHFFF. CDR3 sequence (DNA): TGTGCCAGCAGCAGTGGGGGCCGGCAGCCCCAGCATTTTTTTTTT.

This clonotype was picked up one time. CDR3 sequence (DNA): TGCGCCAGCAATGGCCTAGACCCCTACGAGACCCAGTACTTC. This sequence encodes CASNGLDPYETQYF. The rearrangement uses TRBV5-1 and TRBJ2-5; no firm D call. V was shortened by 6 bases and J by 5 bases, with 17 bases between the two germline ends. The germline gives CDR1 SGHRS, CDR2 YFSETQ. The CDR3 totals 14 residues.

A word on this clonotype: The CDR3 carries no conserved terminal phenylalanine or tryptophan, so it likely arises from a read error. The DNA is omitted, as the CDR3 cannot be located on it reliably, and the CDR3 follows TCRdb's listing. The V gene is TRBV7-2, the J gene TRBJ2-7; the table names TRBD1, a call not compared with the DNA. Per germline, CDR1 SGHTA and CDR2 FQGNSA. The CDR3 totals 13 residues, both ends included. CDR3 residues: CASSTAAVNQPQH.

As regards this clonotype: An end of the junction does not agree with germline; a read error may underlie this. The chain combines TRBV12-3 or TRBV12-4 with TRBJ1-1, with D unresolved. This CDR3 has 13 residues. CDR3 protein: CASSFGLNTEAFF. The CDR3 DNA reads TGTGCTAGCAGTTTCGGGCTGAACACTGAAGCTTTCTTT.

This clonotype was seen repeatedly, ten times or more. The V gene is TRBV12-3 or TRBV12-4, the J gene TRBJ1-1, with D possibly TRBD1 on 5 matching bases. The CDR3 is 14 residues long. V lost 3 bases and J 4 bases, leaving 12 bases between the germline ends. The CDR3 nucleotides are TGTGCCAGCAGTTTGAGGCTGGGGGGCACTGAAGCTTTCTTT. Encoded protein: CASSLRLGGTEAFF.

This chain uses TRBV20-1 with TRBJ1-2, with 8 bases identical to TRBD1. CDR3 size: 12 residues. The V gene end was trimmed by 4 bases and the J gene end by 11 bases; junction bases not matched to a gene: 9. Germline V gene data show CDR1 as DFQATT and CDR2 as SNEGSKA (reference sequence). CDR3 region: CSANPTGDQYTF. In DNA, the CDR3 is TGCAGTGCTAACCCGACAGGGGATCAATACACCTTC.

The V and J genes are TRBV20-1 and TRBJ1-4; no clear D. This CDR3 is 14 amino acids long. The V and J ends lost 3 bases and 5 bases respectively, with 13 bases between them. Looked up from germline, CDR1 is DFQATT and CDR2 is SNEGSKA (reference sequence). The CDR3 is CSARNQWGNEKLFF. CDR3 sequence (DNA): TGCAGTGCTAGGAACCAGTGGGGAAATGAAAAACTGTTTTTT.

The chain joins TRBV25-1 to TRBJ2-3, with 7 bases that match TRBD2. Germline loops: CDR1 MGHDK, CDR2 SYGVNS. This CDR3 spans 19 amino acids. V lost 4 bases, J lost 0 bases, and 16 bases stayed unmatched. The CDR3, as DNA: TGTGCCAGCAGTGCCCGACTAACGGGGGGATCGACTAGCACAGATACGCAGTATTTT. This gives the protein CASSARLTGGSTSTDTQYF.

Comments on this clonotype: Compared with germline, one end of the junction differs, possibly owing to a read error. The chain couples TRBV9 to TRBJ2-7; D might be TRBD1 (5 bases). Germline V gives CDR1 SGDLS, CDR2 YYNGEE. The CDR3 has 14 amino acids. The CDR3 here is CASSKARQKDEQYF. CDR3 nucleotides: TGTGCCAGCAGTAAAGCGCGACAGAAGGACGAACAGTACTTC.

To note about this clonotype: One end of the junction varies from germline; a read error may be responsible. The J gene is TRBJ2-3, the V gene TRBV24-1; D perhaps matches TRBD1 (6 bases). This CDR3 spans 17 amino acids. The germline CDR1 and CDR2 sequences are KGHDR and SFDVKD. Written as DNA, the CDR3 is TGTGCCTCCAGTGCTACTACTGCAAGACAGGGCACAGATACGCAGTATTTT. It encodes CASSATTARQGTDTQYF.

A note on this clonotype: The junction departs from germline at one end; a sequencing error may be responsible. V and J are TRBV7-9 and TRBJ1-6, with 7 bases aligning to TRBD1. The germline CDR1 and CDR2 sequences are SEHNR and FQNEAQ (reference sequence). The CDR3 runs to 14 residues. CDR3 in DNA: TGTGCCAGCACCGAGGGAGGGGGCCGACGATTCGGTTCGTTT. Its translation: CASTEGGGRRFGSF.

The CDR3 DNA is TGTGCTAGCCTAGGAAAGGGGACAGGGGGCTTGGATACGCAGTATTTT. Translation: CASLGKGTGGLDTQYF. The chain employs TRBV12-3 or TRBV12-4 and TRBJ2-3, with 12 bases fitting TRBD1. This CDR3 is built from 16 residues.

The chain employs TRBV9 and TRBJ2-3; 12 bases map to TRBD2. V trimming: 2 bases; J trimming: 6 bases; junction bases outside the gene matches: 7. Germline lookup yields CDR1 SGDLS and CDR2 YYNGEE. This CDR3 is 16 amino acids long. CDR3 sequence (DNA): TGTGCCAGCAGCGTGGCTAGCGGGGGGGCCGCGGATACGCAGTATTTT. Translated, it gives CASSVASGGAADTQYF.

This chain joins TRBV20-1 and TRBJ2-7, with 12 bases aligning to TRBD2. V was clipped by 4 bases and J by 4 bases; unmatched bases: 5. The CDR3 runs to 14 residues. Germline CDR1 and CDR2: DFQATT and SNEGSKA (reference sequence). CDR3: CSAKGLAGQYEQYF. CDR3 bases: TGCAGTGCTAAAGGACTAGCGGGACAGTACGAGCAGTACTTC.

The chain employs TRBV20-1 and TRBJ2-7, with TRBD1 as a possible D gene (6 bases). The CDR3 is made up of 14 amino acids. Germline V gene data show CDR1 as DFQATT and CDR2 as SNEGSKA (reference sequence). V shed 2 bases and J shed 1 base, with 12 bases lying between them. CDR3 amino acids: CSARPWDTSYEQYF. Here the CDR3 DNA reads TGCAGTGCTAGACCTTGGGACACATCCTACGAGCAGTACTTC.

In its sample, this clonotype was seen a few times. A much bigger clone sits one base away, suggesting this may be a read error. This chain connects TRBV10-3 to TRBJ2-7; TRBD1 matches at 9 bases. In germline, CDR1 is ENHRY, CDR2 SYGVKD. This CDR3 is 14 amino acids long. The chain's CDR3 is CASRLWTGAYERYF. The CDR3 nucleotides read TGTGCCAGCAGGCTCTGGACAGGGGCTTACGAGCGGTACTTC.